Listed here is a single TCR beta chain. Its antigen is still unknown. Repertoires were generated with immunoSEQ multiplex PCR, while TCRdb's copy carries only in-frame clones and drops some. This sample has about 140,000 clones, with more than 85% found just once. The source of the sample is a study of T cell responses to AZD1222 COVID-19 vaccine. V lost 2 bases to trimming and J lost 4 bases; unmatched junction nucleotides: 4. CDR1 is SGHRS and CDR2 is YFSETQ in the germline V gene. CDR3 length: 14 residues. Findings of the study overall: Repertoires were sampled only after the peak T cell response.

The rearrangement uses TRBV5-1 and TRBJ2-7; 9 positions agree with TRBD1. Specimen: peripheral blood, collected 28 days after the second AZD1222 dose. This sequence was found in an adult who received the AZD1222 COVID-19 vaccine. The CDR3 DNA is TGCGCCAGCAGCTTCACAGGGGGCCGGTACGAGCAGTACTTC. It specifies CASSFTGGRYEQYF.